This TCR beta chain was captured by sequencing in a study of ipilimumab plus nivolumab after autologous stem cell transplantation. Study context: Median doses per patient: four to six ipilimumab, seven to nine nivolumab.

The CDR3 has 11 residues. The V and J ends lost 6 bases and 5 bases respectively, with 7 bases between them. CDR1 and CDR2 (germline): SNHLY, FYNNEI. This table comes from immunoSEQ multiplex PCR, and its TCRdb copy is limited to in-frame clones, with some not included. The sample has 43,000 or so clones, over 75% seen once. The chain combines TRBV2 with TRBJ1-2, with D hard to call. This TCR was recovered from a male donor with multiple myeloma. Source: PBMCs, taken in a trial of ipilimumab plus nivolumab as post-transplant consolidation. Written as DNA, the CDR3 is TGTGCCAGCAGCAGAGCTTATGGCTACACCTTC. Protein product: CASSRAYGYTF.